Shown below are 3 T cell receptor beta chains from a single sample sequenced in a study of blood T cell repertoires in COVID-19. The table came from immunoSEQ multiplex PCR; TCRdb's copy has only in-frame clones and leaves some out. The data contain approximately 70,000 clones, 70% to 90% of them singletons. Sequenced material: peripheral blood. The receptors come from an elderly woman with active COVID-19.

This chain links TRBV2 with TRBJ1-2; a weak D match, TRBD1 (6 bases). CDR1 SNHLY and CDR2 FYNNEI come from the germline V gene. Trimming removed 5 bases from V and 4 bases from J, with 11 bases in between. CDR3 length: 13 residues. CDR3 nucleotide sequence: TGTGCCAGCAGTCGGGACATACCCTATGGCTACACCTTC. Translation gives CASSRDIPYGYTF.

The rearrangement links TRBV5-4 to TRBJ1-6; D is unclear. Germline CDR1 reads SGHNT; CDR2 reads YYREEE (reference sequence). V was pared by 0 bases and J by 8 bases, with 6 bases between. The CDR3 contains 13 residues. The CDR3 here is CASSLERDSPLHF. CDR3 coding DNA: TGTGCCAGCAGCTTGGAGCGGGATTCACCCCTCCACTTT.

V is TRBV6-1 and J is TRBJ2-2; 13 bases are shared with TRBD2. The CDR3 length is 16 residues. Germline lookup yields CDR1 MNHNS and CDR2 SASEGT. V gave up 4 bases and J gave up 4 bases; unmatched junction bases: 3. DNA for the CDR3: TGTGCCAGCAGTGGAGGGACTAGCGGGGTCACCGGGGAGCTGTTTTTT. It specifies CASSGGTSGVTGELFF.